A selection of T cell receptor beta chains follows, all from one sample in a study. TCRdb itself ran the RT-PCR reads through MiXCR, one entry per CDR3 protein. The data show about 680,000 distinct CDR3 sequences, 12% to 15% seen once. Sequencing input: memory CD4+ T cells from blood. Source of these receptors: a female donor in good health, serving as a healthy control. The CDR3 runs from the conserved cysteine through the conserved F or W. A D gene is named only where the DNA matches it firmly. Size is stated for part of the rows, as once, few or many counts, or as a class when the clone is expanded.

>16|TRBV18|TRBD1|-|TRBJ1-1
CASSPPGTGRLAEAFF
TGTGCCAGCTCACCCCCCGGGACAGGCCGTCTCGCTGAAGCTTTCTTT
>15|TRBV7-2|-|few|TRBJ1-1
CASSSRAGMNTEAFF
TGTGCCAGCAGCTCCCGGGCAGGGATGAACACTGAAGCTTTCTTT
>13|TRBV20-1|-|few|TRBJ1-1
CSAFVRANTEAFF
TGCAGTGCGTTCGTCAGGGCGAACACTGAAGCTTTCTTT
>14|TRBV12-3/TRBV12-4|-|-|TRBJ2-7
CASNLGSQSYEQYF
TGTGCCAGCAACTTGGGATCCCAATCCTACGAGCAGTACTTC
>14|TRBV7-2|-|-|TRBJ2-7
CASSFGAGTYEQYF
TGTGCCAGCAGCTTTGGCGCAGGTACCTACGAGCAGTACTTC
>13|TRBV19|-|-|TRBJ2-7
CASSSRGFHEQYF
TGTGCCAGTAGTAGTCGGGGTTTCCACGAGCAGTACTTC
>14|TRBV7-9|-|-|TRBJ1-1
CASSLGRTVTEAFF
TGTGCCAGCAGCTTAGGACGTACAGTCACTGAAGCTTTCTTT
>14|TRBV12-3/TRBV12-4|-|many|TRBJ1-2
CASSLRARFYGYTF
TGTGCCAGCAGTTTAAGGGCCAGGTTCTATGGCTACACCTTC
>18|TRBV7-3|-|many|TRBJ1-6
CASSLNPPDIGGNSPLHF
TGTGCCAGCAGCTTAAACCCCCCCGACATAGGAGGAAATTCACCCCTCCACTTT
>13|TRBV10-3|-|-|TRBJ2-7
CAISETGPSEQYF
TGTGCCATCAGTGAGACGGGCCCGTCCGAGCAGTACTTC
>14|TRBV29-1|TRBD1|many|TRBJ2-7
CSVQSRDRTYEQYF
TGCAGCGTGCAAAGCCGGGACAGGACCTACGAGCAGTACTTC
>15|TRBV5-1|-|-|TRBJ2-3
CASSLAARGSDTQYF
TGCGCCAGCAGCTTGGCCGCACGAGGGTCAGATACGCAGTATTTT
>13|TRBV29-1|TRBD1|many|TRBJ2-5
CSADRGLGETQYF
TGCAGCGCCGACAGGGGATTGGGGGAGACCCAGTACTTC
>15|TRBV12-3/TRBV12-4|-|many|TRBJ2-2
CASSPWGRLTGELFF
TGTGCCAGCAGCCCCTGGGGCAGGCTCACCGGGGAGCTGTTTTTT
>16|TRBV5-6|-|few|TRBJ2-3
CASSFLGLGEADTQYF
TGTGCCAGCAGCTTCTTGGGCCTAGGTGAAGCAGATACGCAGTATTTT
>15|TRBV20-1|TRBD2|-|TRBJ2-7
CSARDRRLAVSEQYF
TGCAGTGCTAGAGATAGGAGACTAGCGGTTTCCGAGCAGTACTTC
>17|TRBV6-5|TRBD2|many|TRBJ2-7
CASSYSRLAGVTPEQYF
TGTGCCAGCAGTTACTCAAGACTAGCGGGAGTGACTCCCGAGCAGTACTTC
>15|TRBV5-1|-|many|TRBJ2-2
CASSWDPILTGELFF
TGCGCCAGCAGCTGGGACCCTATTTTAACCGGGGAGCTGTTTTTT
>16|TRBV6-6|TRBD1|few|TRBJ2-2
CASSYPGQGKTGELFF
TGTGCCAGCAGTTATCCCGGACAGGGAAAAACCGGGGAGCTGTTTTTT
>18|TRBV24-1|TRBD2|-|TRBJ2-1
CATSYPGLAGGQEDEQFF
TGTGCCACCAGTTATCCGGGACTAGCGGGAGGGCAAGAGGATGAGCAGTTCTTC
>15|TRBV5-1|-|many|TRBJ1-2
CASSSARDRLDGYTF
TGCGCCAGCAGCTCGGCCCGGGATCGACTGGACGGCTACACCTTC
>13|TRBV4-3|-|few|TRBJ1-5
CASSPILGQPQHF
TGCGCCAGCAGCCCGATTTTGGGGCAGCCCCAGCATTTT
>16|TRBV27|-|few|TRBJ2-1
CASSLSTPPDYNEQFF
TGTGCCAGCAGTTTATCTACGCCTCCCGACTACAATGAGCAGTTCTTC